The 5 T cell receptor beta chains presented below share a single source sample, sequenced in a study of blood T cells in healthy people across ages. A sample-barcoded 5' primer and a J-beta primer mix were used in a second PCR of roughly 7 to 11 cycles. Via MiXCR, TCRdb re-called the 5' RACE reads, giving one row per CDR3 protein. The sample includes 550,000 to 750,000 distinct CDR3 sequences, around 21% of them seen just once. Material: blood. The receptor source for this set is a man between 65 and 85 years old in good health.

V usage is TRBV6-6 and J usage is TRBJ2-3, with TRBD2 matching over 11 bases. The CDR3 loop spans 15 amino acids. From germline, CDR1 is MNHNY and CDR2 SVGAGI (reference sequence). Trimming removed 7 bases from V and 6 bases from J; junction bases left unmatched: 9. DNA for the CDR3: TGTGCCAGCAAACGACTAGCGGGACGTGAGGATACGCAGTATTTT. Its translation: CASKRLAGREDTQYF.

The chain couples TRBV4-2 to TRBJ2-1; maybe TRBD2 (5 bases). V shed 0 bases and J shed 6 bases, with 12 bases lying between them. The germline gives CDR1 LGHNA, CDR2 YNFKEQ. CDR3 length: 15 amino acids. The CDR3 region is CASSQETGITNEQFF. The CDR3 nucleotides are TGTGCCAGCAGCCAAGAAACCGGGATCACCAATGAGCAGTTCTTC.

The chain is built from TRBV11-2 and TRBJ2-3; 15 bases are a match to TRBD2. Germline V gives CDR1 SGHAT, CDR2 FQNNGV. The CDR3 runs 19 residues. V lost 6 bases and J lost 0; bases outside the gene matches: 10. CDR3 region: CASRAAGTSGRSSTDTQYF. The CDR3 nucleotides are TGTGCCAGCAGGGCTGCCGGGACTAGCGGGAGGTCTAGCACAGATACGCAGTATTTT.

The chain joins TRBV29-1 to TRBJ2-7; tentatively, D is TRBD1 (6 bases). Germline CDR1 reads SQVTM; CDR2 reads ANQGSEA. The CDR3 sequence is 12 residues long. Deletions cut 8 bases from V and 1 base from J, with 12 bases between. The DNA for the CDR3 is TGCAGCATCGGGACATTTTCCTACGAGCAGTACTTC. It translates to CSIGTFSYEQYF.

This clonotype appeared many times. The chain employs TRBV20-1 and TRBJ2-1, with 13 bases identical to TRBD2. Per germline, CDR1 DFQATT and CDR2 SNEGSKA (reference sequence). V was pared by 3 bases and J by 3 bases, with 11 bases of the junction left unmatched. CDR3 size: 18 residues. CDR3 region: CSARSLGLAGVFYNEQFF. As DNA, the CDR3 is TGCAGTGCTAGGTCGCTCGGACTAGCGGGAGTATTCTACAATGAGCAGTTCTTC.